This paragraph reports one T cell receptor (beta chain). TCRdb's table, derived via immunoSEQ multiplex PCR, lists solely in-frame clones and lacks some. This sample has 40,000 to 50,000 clones; less than 90% occur once, and the top ten carry about 12%. Patients with a history of autoimmune disease or on systemic immunosuppression were excluded. This CDR3 is built from 16 residues. Trimming shortened V by 4 bases and J by 4 bases, and 18 bases separated the two germline ends. Germline V gives CDR1 MGHRA, CDR2 YSYEKL. These data come from a study of OX40 agonist ivuxolimab in advanced cancers. For the study at large: Anti-PD-1, anti-PD-L1 or anti-CTLA-4 therapy given earlier was allowed, and 40% had some.

The sample consisted of CD4+ or CD8+ T cells sorted from blood, taken in a trial of the OX40 agonist ivuxolimab. This sequence originates from an adult with an advanced solid tumor such as melanoma, head and neck, liver or kidney cancer. The chain combines TRBV4-1 with TRBJ2-3, with D perhaps TRBD2 (6 bases). In DNA, the CDR3 is TGCGCCAGCAGCCCCCCGGACGGGGGAGAGGCAGATACGCAGTATTTT. It codes for CASSPPDGGEADTQYF.